This T cell receptor beta chain is drawn from a study of blood T cell repertoires in COVID-19. Study context: Material from acute and convalescent COVID-19 was sourced from the United States, Italy and Spain.

This clone was seen a handful of times. CDR3 length: 14 amino acids. CDR1 is SGHTA and CDR2 is FQGNSA in the germline V gene. Trimming shortened V by 4 bases and J by 6 bases, and 15 bases separated the two germline ends. Original analysis: By means of reference gene primer amplification, nucleated cell counts were estimated. The method was immunoSEQ multiplex PCR; TCRdb's version includes in-frame clones alone and lacks a portion of them. Clone size and the V and J calls come from that table; the DNA yielded D and trimming. The sample lists approximately 54,000 clones; roughly four fifths were seen once.

The sequence was collected from a woman aged 55-69 years with acute or convalescent COVID-19. The sample consisted of peripheral blood. The chain is built from TRBV7-2 and TRBJ1-2, with D possibly being TRBD1 (5 bases). Here the CDR3 reads CASSSYQGENGYTF. For the CDR3, the DNA is TGTGCCAGCAGCTCATACCAGGGTGAGAATGGCTACACCTTC.